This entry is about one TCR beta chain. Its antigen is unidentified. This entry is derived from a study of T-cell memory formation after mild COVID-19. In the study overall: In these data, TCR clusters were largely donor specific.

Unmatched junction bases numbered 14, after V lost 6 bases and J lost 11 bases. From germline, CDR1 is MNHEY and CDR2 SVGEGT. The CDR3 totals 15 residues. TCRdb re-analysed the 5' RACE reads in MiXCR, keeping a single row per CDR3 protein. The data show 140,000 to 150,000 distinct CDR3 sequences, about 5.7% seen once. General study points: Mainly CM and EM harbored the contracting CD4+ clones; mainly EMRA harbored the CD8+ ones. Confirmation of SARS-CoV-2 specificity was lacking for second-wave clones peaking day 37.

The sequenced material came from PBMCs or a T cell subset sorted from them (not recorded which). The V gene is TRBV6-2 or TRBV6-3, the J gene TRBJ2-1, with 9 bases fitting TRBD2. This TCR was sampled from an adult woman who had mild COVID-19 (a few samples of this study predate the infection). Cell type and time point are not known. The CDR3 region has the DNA TGTGCCAGCAGCTCCGCGGGAGGGCCCAACAGAAAGCAGTTCTTC. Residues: CASSSAGGPNRKQFF.